These 30 T cell receptor beta chains were all obtained from the same sample, sequenced in a study of blood T cell repertoires in COVID-19. Only in-frame clones appear in the TCRdb table, and some are missing; sequencing was by immunoSEQ multiplex PCR. Of under 200,000 clones listed, about 83% are singletons. Sequencing was carried out using peripheral blood. The receptors shown here come from a man aged 40-55 years who had recovered from COVID-19.

Only a few counts were recorded for this clone. The chain links TRBV28 to TRBJ1-6, with 8 bases lining up with TRBD1. Losses at the gene ends were 5 bases for V and 4 bases for J; bases not matched to a gene: 7. The CDR3 spans 16 residues. Germline V gene data show CDR1 as MDHEN and CDR2 as SYDVKM. The DNA for the CDR3 is TGTGCCAGCAGTCGAGGGGGACAGGATTATAATTCACCCCTCCACTTT. As protein: CASSRGGQDYNSPLHF.

The sample holds a few counts of this clone. This chain links TRBV4-2 with TRBJ2-5; D perhaps matches TRBD2 (6 bases). V lost 4 bases, J lost 5 bases, and 11 bases lay in between. In germline, CDR1 is LGHNA, CDR2 YNFKEQ. This CDR3 is built from 13 residues. Here the CDR3 reads CASSPAEGETQYF. The CDR3 DNA follows: TGTGCCAGCAGCCCGGCGGAGGGGGAGACCCAGTACTTC.

The chain has TRBV15 and TRBJ1-2; D is uncertain. Trimming took 0 bases from V and 7 from J, leaving 6 bases between them. The CDR3 length is 12 residues. Germline-derived CDR1 and CDR2 are LNHNV and YYDKDF (reference sequence). CDR3 nucleotides: TGTGCCACCAGCAGAGATCGGGGTGGCTACACCTTC. Protein product: CATSRDRGGYTF.

The genes are TRBV18 and TRBJ1-1, with D possibly TRBD1 on 5 matching bases. Per the germline V gene, CDR1 is KGHSH and CDR2 is LQKENI. V lost 6 bases and J lost 2, with 16 bases in between. This CDR3 has 15 amino acids. CDR3 DNA: TGTGCCAGCTCGCGACAGTACCAGTCAAACACTGAAGCTTTCTTT. Encoded protein: CASSRQYQSNTEAFF.

This chain uses TRBV7-9 with TRBJ1-2; 8 bases align to TRBD1. The V and J ends lost 2 bases and 3 bases, in that order; junction bases with no gene match: 8. The CDR3 totals 16 residues. The germline V gene encodes CDR1 SEHNR and CDR2 FQNEAQ (reference sequence). The CDR3, as DNA: TGTGCCAGCAGCTTACCGTTCAGGGGGCGCGACTATGGCTACACCTTC. It translates to CASSLPFRGRDYGYTF.

The CDR3 here is CATSDPYRGPETGELFF. As DNA, the CDR3 is TGTGCCACCAGTGATCCGTACAGGGGGCCCGAAACCGGGGAGCTGTTTTTT. This rearrangement joins TRBV24-1 to TRBJ2-2, with 9 bases that match TRBD1. The CDR3 totals 17 residues. Germline V gene data show CDR1 as KGHDR and CDR2 as SFDVKD. The V gene end was trimmed by 3 bases and the J gene end by 5 bases; junction bases not matched to a gene: 9.

The chain is built from TRBV4-3 and TRBJ2-7, with TRBD1 matching over 8 bases. The CDR3 is 13 amino acids. The J segment lost 4 bases and the V segment lost 8 bases, leaving 7 bases of the junction unmatched. Germline V CDR1 and CDR2: LGHNA, YSLEER. The DNA of the CDR3 is TGCGCCAGCGCCCTAGGACAGGGATACGAGCAGTACTTC. Its protein product is CASALGQGYEQYF.

This clone showed up just once. This chain links TRBV9 with TRBJ1-4, with D possibly matching TRBD1 (6 bases). Trimming took 3 bases from V and 5 from J, leaving 17 bases between them. From germline, CDR1 is SGDLS and CDR2 YYNGEE. CDR3 length: 16 residues. CDR3 loop: CASSASNRDGNEKLFF. CDR3 nucleotide sequence: TGTGCCAGCAGCGCCTCCAACAGGGACGGGAATGAAAAACTGTTTTTT.

V is TRBV11-2 and J is TRBJ2-5; a weak D match, TRBD2 (5 bases). The V end was cut by 6 bases, the J end by 5 bases, with 16 bases between. Germline V gives CDR1 SGHAT, CDR2 FQNNGV. The CDR3 is 14 amino acids. Written as DNA, the CDR3 is TGTGCCAGCAGACTACCCCTCACGGGGGAGACCCAGTACTTC. This sequence encodes CASRLPLTGETQYF.

The chain employs TRBV15 and TRBJ2-3; TRBD2 matches 12 bases. Losses at the gene ends were 5 bases for V and 2 bases for J; bases not matched to a gene: 5. Germline V lookup: CDR1 LNHNV, CDR2 YYDKDF (reference sequence). The CDR3 has 16 residues. The CDR3 coding sequence is TGTGCCACCAGCCCTCGACTAGCGGGGGCCACAGATACGCAGTATTTT. Protein product: CATSPRLAGATDTQYF.

The V gene is TRBV19, the J gene TRBJ2-3; TRBD1 agrees at 11 bases. The CDR3 has 16 amino acids. Germline trimming cut 6 bases from V and 4 bases from J; bases unmatched to any gene: 9. Germline CDR1 reads LNHDA; CDR2 reads SQIVND (reference sequence). The CDR3 region has the DNA TGTGCCAGTAGCCCACCGGACAGGGGGCGCGCAGATACGCAGTATTTT. Amino acid sequence: CASSPPDRGRADTQYF.

The V and J genes are TRBV29-1 and TRBJ2-1, with 7 bases identical to TRBD2. Germline lookup yields CDR1 SQVTM and CDR2 ANQGSEA. CDR3 length: 14 amino acids. J was trimmed by 9 bases and V by 8 bases; bases with no gene match: 16. The CDR3 DNA follows: TGCAGCTCGGGGGGTAGCGGAAACTCGCCTGAGCAGTTCTTC. Protein: CSSGGSGNSPEQFF.

This clone was observed once. The chain links TRBV21-1 to TRBJ2-7; the listed D gene, TRBD2, was not tested against the DNA. TRBV21-1 is a documented pseudogene. The CDR3 spans 11 residues. The CDR3 loop is CASSTLYEQYF. The CDR3 DNA follows: TGTGCCAGCAGCACCCTTTACGAGCAGTACTTC.

This clone was seen only a few times. The chain links TRBV6-5 to TRBJ1-2; TRBD1 matches 7 bases. Germline CDR1 MNHEY, CDR2 SVGAGI. CDR3 length: 13 amino acids. V lost 2 bases and J lost 7; bases outside the gene matches: 4. In nucleotides, the CDR3 is TGTGCCAGCAGTTACGACAGGGCCCGTGGCTACACCTTC. Translation gives CASSYDRARGYTF.

This rearrangement joins TRBV24-1 to TRBJ1-1, with TRBD1 identical over 12 bases. This CDR3 comprises 15 residues. Germline V gene sequence: CDR1 KGHDR, CDR2 SFDVKD. Trimming at V came to 7 bases and at J to 1 base, leaving 3 bases not matched to a gene. The CDR3: CATRGTGGRNTEAFF. In DNA form, the CDR3 reads TGTGCCACCAGGGGGACAGGGGGCCGGAACACTGAAGCTTTCTTT.

This sequence joins TRBV11-3 and TRBJ2-2, with D possibly being TRBD2 (7 bases). The CDR3 length is 17 residues. The germline CDR1 and CDR2 sequences are SGHNT and YENEEA. V lost 0 bases and J lost 1, with 12 bases in between. The CDR3 loop reads CASSLDHGGRNTGELFF. The CDR3 bases are TGTGCCAGCAGCTTAGATCACGGGGGGCGGAACACCGGGGAGCTGTTTTTT.

The chain has TRBV5-6 and TRBJ2-5; D possibly corresponds to TRBD1 (6 bases). The germline V gene encodes CDR1 SGHDT and CDR2 YYEEEE. The V end was cut by 0 bases, the J end by 1 base, with 10 bases between. This CDR3 contains 15 residues. The CDR3 DNA reads as TGTGCCAGCAGCTTGGGGACAGCACTCCAAGAGACCCAGTACTTC. Its translation: CASSLGTALQETQYF.

The chain uses TRBV25-1 and TRBJ2-3; a weak D match, TRBD1 (5 bases). There are 13 residues in the CDR3. Germline assignment: CDR1 MGHDK and CDR2 SYGVNS. V lost 6 bases and J 2 bases, leaving 9 bases between the germline ends. DNA of the CDR3: TGTGCCAGCAGGGACACCAACACAGATACGCAGTATTTT. Translation gives CASRDTNTDTQYF.

The CDR3 coding sequence is TGTGCCAGCAGCACTCTGGGGACTTCCACTATTAAGTACAATGAGCAGTTCTTC. This encodes CASSTLGTSTIKYNEQFF. The chain uses TRBV28 and TRBJ2-1, with D possibly TRBD2 on 6 matching bases. Germline CDR1 MDHEN, CDR2 SYDVKM. Trimming removed 6 bases from V and 4 bases from J, with 25 bases in between. The CDR3 consists of 18 residues. Filled out from reference TRBV28 and TRBJ2-1, the complete variable domain reads DVKVTQSSRYLVKRTGEKVFLECVQDMDHENMFWYRQDPGLGLRLIYFSYDVKMKEKGDIPEGYSVSREKKERFSLILESASTNQTSMYLCASSTLGTSTIKYNEQFFGPGTRLTVL.

V is TRBV7-9 and J is TRBJ1-1; 7 nucleotides agree with TRBD1. Unmatched junction bases numbered 8, after V lost 5 bases and J lost 5 bases. The length of the CDR3 is 14 residues. Germline V gives CDR1 SEHNR, CDR2 FQNEAQ (reference sequence). The CDR3 loop is CASSLGSGGTEAFF. CDR3 in DNA: TGTGCCAGCAGCCTAGGTTCAGGGGGAACTGAAGCTTTCTTT.

This chain links TRBV12-3 or TRBV12-4 with TRBJ2-1; 10 positions agree with TRBD1. This CDR3 has 13 residues. J lost 9 bases, V lost 8 bases, and 7 bases had no gene match. CDR3 DNA sequence: TGTGCCAGCTGCAGACAGGGGGCGGTTGAGCAGTTCTTC. Its translation: CASCRQGAVEQFF.

The chain recombines TRBV7-2 with TRBJ1-2; 12 bases align to TRBD1. The CDR3 length is 13 residues. Trimming at V came to 5 bases and at J to 10 bases, leaving 5 bases not matched to a gene. Germline V gene lookup returns CDR1 SGHTA and CDR2 FQGNSA. The DNA of the CDR3 is TGTGCCAGCAGCCTCGGGACAGGGGGCGTCTACACCTTC. This encodes CASSLGTGGVYTF. Full variable domain (remainder filled in from reference TRBV7-2 and TRBJ1-2): GAGVSQSPSNKVTEKGKDVELRCDPISGHTALYWYRQSLGQGLEFLIYFQGNSAPDKSGLPSDRFSAERTGGSVSTLTIQRTQQEDSAVYLCASSLGTGGVYTFGSGTRLTVV.

The chain recombines TRBV4-3 with TRBJ2-3; 8 bases map to TRBD2. Per germline, CDR1 LGHNA and CDR2 YSLEER. The CDR3 length is 17 residues. The junction had 6 bases not matched to a gene; V was cut back by 1 base and J by 0 bases. In nucleotides, the CDR3 is TGCGCCAGCAGCCAAGGTCTAGCGGGCCGCAGCACAGATACGCAGTATTTT. Translated: CASSQGLAGRSTDTQYF.

The chain uses TRBV4-1 and TRBJ2-7; 7 positions agree with TRBD2. The V segment lost 4 bases and the J segment 1 base; nucleotides outside the gene matches: 4. Germline-derived CDR1 and CDR2 are MGHRA and YSYEKL. The CDR3 is 14 residues long. CDR3 amino acids: CASSLAGVSYEQYF. In DNA form, the CDR3 reads TGCGCCAGCAGCCTTGCGGGAGTTTCCTACGAGCAGTACTTC.

The rearrangement uses TRBV27 and TRBJ2-5; 12 nucleotides match TRBD2. Trimming took 0 bases from V and 1 from J; bases not matched to a gene: 0. Germline CDR1 and CDR2: MNHEY and SMNVEV (reference sequence). The CDR3 runs 16 residues. CDR3 sequence (DNA): TGTGCCAGCAGTTTATCACTAGCGGGGGGCCAAGAGACCCAGTACTTC. It translates to CASSLSLAGGQETQYF.

J is TRBJ2-1 and V is TRBV27; tentatively, D is TRBD2 (5 bases). V dropped 1 base and J dropped 2 bases, with 12 bases sitting between them. This CDR3 contains 16 residues. Germline CDR1 and CDR2: MNHEY and SMNVEV (reference sequence). CDR3 sequence: CASSLLAERPYNEQFF. CDR3 DNA sequence: TGTGCCAGCAGTTTATTGGCGGAGCGGCCCTACAATGAGCAGTTCTTC.

This chain links TRBV10-3 with TRBJ2-3, with no clear D. This CDR3 contains 14 residues. In germline, CDR1 is ENHRY, CDR2 SYGVKD. V lost 7 bases and J lost 1, with 12 bases in between. CDR3 region: CAIMSESRTDTQYF. DNA of the CDR3: TGTGCCATCATGAGTGAGTCTCGCACAGATACGCAGTATTTT.

The genes are TRBV13 and TRBJ2-3; TRBD1 aligns across 7 bases. V lost 8 bases to trimming and J lost 3 bases; unmatched junction nucleotides: 5. This CDR3 comprises 13 residues. Germline V gene sequence: CDR1 PRHDT, CDR2 FYEKMQ (reference sequence). CDR3 sequence reads: CASFQGVTDTQYF. The CDR3 coding sequence is TGTGCCAGCTTCCAGGGGGTTACAGATACGCAGTATTTT.

In this sample, this clone turned up once. The rearrangement joins TRBV6-5 to TRBJ2-3; 8 bases map to TRBD1. CDR3 length: 15 amino acids. Germline CDR1 reads MNHEY; CDR2 reads SVGAGI. J was trimmed by 2 bases and V by 5 bases; bases with no gene match: 6. CDR3 nucleotides: TGTGCCAGCAGTCCTGGACAGGGTTACACAGATACGCAGTATTTT. Its translation: CASSPGQGYTDTQYF.

The chain recombines TRBV27 with TRBJ2-2; D possibly corresponds to TRBD2 (5 bases). This CDR3 comprises 15 residues. The germline V gene encodes CDR1 MNHEY and CDR2 SMNVEV (reference sequence). Trimming cost V 2 bases and J 1 base, with 8 bases left between them. CDR3 bases: TGTGCCAGCAGTTTAGGAGCGGTGAACACCGGGGAGCTGTTTTTT. Its protein product is CASSLGAVNTGELFF.